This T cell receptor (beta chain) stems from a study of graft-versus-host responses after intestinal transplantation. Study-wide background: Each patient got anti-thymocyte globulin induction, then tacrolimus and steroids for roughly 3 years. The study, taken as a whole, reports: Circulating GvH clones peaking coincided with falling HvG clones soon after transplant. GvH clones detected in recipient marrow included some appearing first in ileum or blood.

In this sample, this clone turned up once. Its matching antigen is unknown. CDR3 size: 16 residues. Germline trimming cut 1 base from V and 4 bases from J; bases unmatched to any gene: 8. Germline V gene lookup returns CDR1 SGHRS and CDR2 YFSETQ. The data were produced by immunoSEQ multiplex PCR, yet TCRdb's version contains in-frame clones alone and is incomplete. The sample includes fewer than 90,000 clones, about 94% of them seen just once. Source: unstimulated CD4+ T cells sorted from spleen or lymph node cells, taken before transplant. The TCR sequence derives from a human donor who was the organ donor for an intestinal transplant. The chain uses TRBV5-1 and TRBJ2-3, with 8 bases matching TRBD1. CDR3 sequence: CASSLSAGGASDTQYF. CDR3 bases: TGCGCCAGCAGCTTGTCGGCAGGGGGCGCATCAGATACGCAGTATTTT.